This note documents a single TCR beta chain sequence. Produced via immunoSEQ multiplex PCR; TCRdb's table is partial and in-frame only. The table includes tens of thousands of clones, about 85% detected once. The source of the sample is a study of OX40 agonist ivuxolimab in advanced cancers. The ends were cut back, 2 bases at V and 5 bases at J, with 25 bases in the middle. CDR3 length equals 18 residues. The germline CDR1 and CDR2 sequences are SGHRS and YFSETQ. This sample comprised CD4+ or CD8+ T cells sorted from blood, obtained in a trial of the OX40 agonist ivuxolimab. The sequence came from an adult with an advanced solid tumor such as melanoma, head and neck, liver or kidney cancer. V gene TRBV5-1 combines with J gene TRBJ2-5; maybe TRBD2 (5 bases). CDR3 nucleotide sequence: TGCGCCAGCAGCTTTTCGGTCCTAGCTATAACATCGGGGGAGACCCAGTACTTC. This translates into CASSFSVLAITSGETQYF.